What follows are 8 T cell receptor beta chains derived from one specimen sequenced in a study of identical twins. From the 5' RACE reads, TCRdb called clonotypes with MiXCR, one entry per CDR3 protein. The repertoire includes about 690,000 distinct CDR3 sequences, 6% to 6.5% of them detected once, and 1.5% to 2% sits in the top ten. Material: naive T cells sorted from blood. These receptors were collected from a young man in good health.

This clonotype was seen repeatedly, ten times or more. The chain carries TRBV12-3 or TRBV12-4 and TRBJ2-7, with TRBD2 matching 8 bases. Trimming removed 6 bases from V and 0 bases from J; junction bases left unmatched: 10. The CDR3 consists of 16 residues. CDR3 loop: CASRCSGSPSSYEQYV. The CDR3 coding sequence is TGTGCCAGCAGATGCAGCGGGAGCCCCAGCTCCTACGAGCAGTACGTC.

This clonotype was found many times. J is TRBJ2-2 and V is TRBV10-3; TRBD2 is a possible D gene (5 bases). CDR1 ENHRY and CDR2 SYGVKD come from the germline V gene. The CDR3 is 15 residues long. Between the trimmed V and J ends, which lost 6 bases and 1 base, there was a span of 12 bases. CDR3 sequence (DNA): TGTGCCATCAGCCCGGGGAGCGGGAACACCGGGGAGCTGTTTTTT. Its translation is CAISPGSGNTGELFF.

This clonotype was observed many times. The chain joins TRBV6-1 to TRBJ1-2; 8 bases line up with TRBD1. J lost 5 bases, V lost 7 bases, and 9 bases had no gene match. The CDR3 has 14 amino acids. The germline V gene encodes CDR1 MNHNS and CDR2 SASEGT. The CDR3: CASTHRQGAYGYTF. In DNA, the CDR3 is TGTGCCAGCACCCACCGCCAGGGGGCGTATGGCTACACCTTC.

This clonotype was seen a few times. The genes are TRBV6-1 and TRBJ2-6, with D unresolved. This CDR3 is 15 amino acids long. V dropped 5 bases and J dropped 4 bases, with 12 bases sitting between them. In germline, CDR1 is MNHNS, CDR2 SASEGT. CDR3 protein: CASSRQVSGANVLTF. In DNA, the CDR3 is TGTGCCAGCAGTCGACAAGTCTCCGGGGCCAACGTCCTGACTTTC.

This clonotype has at least ten counts. The rearrangement joins TRBV27 to TRBJ2-1; maybe TRBD1 (5 bases). Trimming took 4 bases from V and 9 from J, leaving 16 bases between them. The CDR3 is 14 residues long. Germline V CDR1 and CDR2: MNHEY, SMNVEV (reference sequence). CDR3 in amino acids: CASSWPQGVLEQFF. As DNA, the CDR3 is TGTGCCAGCAGTTGGCCTCAAGGGGTCCTTGAGCAGTTCTTC.

This clonotype has a count of ten or more. CDR3 sequence reads: CASTKFPSGANVLTF. The CDR3 DNA reads as TGTGCCAGCACCAAGTTCCCTTCTGGGGCCAACGTCCTGACTTTC. The chain couples TRBV6-1 to TRBJ2-6; D not resolved. Trimming took off 7 bases at V and 1 base at J, with 11 bases between the two ends. CDR3 length equals 15 residues. Germline assignment: CDR1 MNHNS and CDR2 SASEGT.

This clonotype was recorded at least ten times. This sequence joins TRBV29-1 and TRBJ2-2; no clear D gene. Germline V CDR1 and CDR2: SQVTM, ANQGSEA. V was clipped by 8 bases and J by 4 bases, with 11 bases between them. The CDR3 has 12 amino acids. In nucleotides, the CDR3 is TGCAGCACACGGGCGAGCACCGGGGAGCTGTTTTTT. This gives the protein CSTRASTGELFF.

This clonotype was recorded many times. The rearrangement uses TRBV27 and TRBJ2-1; maybe TRBD2 (5 bases). Trimming left V 9 bases short and J 3 bases short, with 12 bases between. Germline assignment: CDR1 MNHEY and CDR2 SMNVEV (reference sequence). The CDR3 has 13 residues. CDR3 residues: CASGLNLYNEQFF. DNA of the CDR3: TGTGCCAGTGGACTTAACCTCTACAATGAGCAGTTCTTC.